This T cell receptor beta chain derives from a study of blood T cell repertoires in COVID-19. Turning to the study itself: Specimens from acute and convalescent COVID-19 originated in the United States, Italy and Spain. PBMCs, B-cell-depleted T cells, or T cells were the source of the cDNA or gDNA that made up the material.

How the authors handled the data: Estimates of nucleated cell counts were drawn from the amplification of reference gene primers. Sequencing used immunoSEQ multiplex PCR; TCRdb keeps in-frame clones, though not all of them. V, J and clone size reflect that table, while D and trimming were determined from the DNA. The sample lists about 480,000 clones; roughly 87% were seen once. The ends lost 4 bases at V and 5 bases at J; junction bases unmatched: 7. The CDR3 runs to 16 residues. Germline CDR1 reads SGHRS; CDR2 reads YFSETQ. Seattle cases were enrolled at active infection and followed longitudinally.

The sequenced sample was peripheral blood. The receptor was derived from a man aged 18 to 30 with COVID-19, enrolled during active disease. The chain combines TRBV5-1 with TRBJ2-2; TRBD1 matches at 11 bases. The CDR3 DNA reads TGCGCCAGCAGCCCGCCCGGGACAGGGGGAACCGGGGAGCTGTTTTTT. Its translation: CASSPPGTGGTGELFF.